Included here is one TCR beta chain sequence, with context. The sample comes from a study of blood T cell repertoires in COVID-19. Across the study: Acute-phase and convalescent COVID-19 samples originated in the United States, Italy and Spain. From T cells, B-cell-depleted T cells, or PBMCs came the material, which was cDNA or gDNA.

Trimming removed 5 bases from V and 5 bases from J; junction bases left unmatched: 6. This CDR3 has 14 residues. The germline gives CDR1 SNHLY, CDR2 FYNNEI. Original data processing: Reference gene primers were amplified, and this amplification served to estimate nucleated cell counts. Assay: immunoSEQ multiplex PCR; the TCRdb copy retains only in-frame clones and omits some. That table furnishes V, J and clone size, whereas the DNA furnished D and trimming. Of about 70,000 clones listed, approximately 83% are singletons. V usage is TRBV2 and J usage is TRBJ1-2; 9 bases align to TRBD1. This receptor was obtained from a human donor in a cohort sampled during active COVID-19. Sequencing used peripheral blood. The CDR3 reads CASSRTDRGYGYTF. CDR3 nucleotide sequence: TGTGCCAGCAGTCGAACGGACAGGGGTTATGGCTACACCTTC. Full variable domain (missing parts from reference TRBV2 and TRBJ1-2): EPEVTQTPSHQVTQMGQEVILRCVPISNHLYFYWYRQILGQKVEFLVSFYNNEISEKSEIFDDQFSVERPDGSNFTLKIRSTKLEDSAMYFCASSRTDRGYGYTFGSGTRLTVV.